This TCR beta chain was documented in a study of tumor-infiltrating lymphocytes in localized non-small cell lung cancer. Study outcomes and limitations: Immunotypes IM1 and IM2 had similar TCR-derived T-cell fractions. Different pieces of the same tissue were used for each assay. Not all patients were TCR sequenced, owing to tissue quantity.

The ends were cut back, 1 base at V and 7 bases at J, with 10 bases in the middle. The CDR3 covers 13 residues. Germline assignment: CDR1 KGHSH and CDR2 LQKENI. A few counts support this clone. No antigen is known for it. Method: immunoSEQ multiplex PCR; TCRdb's copy keeps in-frame clones and lacks some. Of 9,000 to 15,000 clones listed, around 76% are singletons. The clonotype was recovered from a human donor with non-small cell lung cancer. The V gene is TRBV18, the J gene TRBJ1-1; D unresolved. Sequencing was carried out using uninvolved lung tissue not adjacent to the tumor. CDR3 protein: CASSPLWGDEAFF. The CDR3, as DNA: TGTGCCAGCTCACCACTATGGGGAGATGAAGCTTTCTTT.